The source of this T cell receptor beta chain is a study of cytomegalovirus exposure and HLA in healthy donors. Study conclusions and caveats: Highly shared sequence variants in one cluster were likely a sequencing artifact. Reportedly, HLA-A and HLA-B alleles of most subjects were accurately predicted from TCR beta. A later analysis by the authors found several of the most significant clusters apparently linked to common viral pathogens.

CDR3 length equals 14 residues. Germline CDR1 is SGDLS and CDR2 is YYNGEE. V was clipped by 4 bases and J by 8 bases, with 15 bases between them. Each donor's status was that of a healthy bone marrow donor. Use of 60 Vbeta and 13 Jbeta primers characterized the PCR. Assay used: immunoSEQ multiplex PCR; TCRdb lists only in-frame clones, some missing. The sample lists about 120,000 clones, approximately 75% occurring once. Comment on this clone: What it binds is unknown.

Sequenced input: PBMCs. The chain carries TRBV9 and TRBJ1-4; D is undetermined. The TCR originated in a man aged 35 to 55 in good health and CMV-seronegative. The CDR3 spells CASSRGVGGEKLFF. As DNA, the CDR3 is TGTGCCAGCAGCCGCGGGGTGGGAGGGGAAAAACTGTTTTTT.